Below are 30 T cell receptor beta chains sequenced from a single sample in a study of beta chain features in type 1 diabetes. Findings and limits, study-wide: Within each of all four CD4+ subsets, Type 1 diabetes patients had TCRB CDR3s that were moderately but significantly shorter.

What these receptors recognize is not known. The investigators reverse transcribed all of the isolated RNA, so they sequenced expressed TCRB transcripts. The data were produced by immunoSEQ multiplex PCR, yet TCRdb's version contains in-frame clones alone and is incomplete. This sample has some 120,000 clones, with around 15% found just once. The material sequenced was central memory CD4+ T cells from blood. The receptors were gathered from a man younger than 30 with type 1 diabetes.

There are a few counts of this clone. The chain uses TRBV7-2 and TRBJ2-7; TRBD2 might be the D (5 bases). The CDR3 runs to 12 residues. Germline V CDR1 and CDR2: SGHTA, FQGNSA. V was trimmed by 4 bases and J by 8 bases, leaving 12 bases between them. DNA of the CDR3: TGTGCCAGCAGCTCCACCCGGGAACAGCAGTACTTC. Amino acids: CASSSTREQQYF.

Here the CDR3 DNA reads TGTGCCAGCAGCTCGACAGGGGGGAATTATGGCTACACCTTC. Its protein is CASSSTGGNYGYTF. The chain links TRBV7-2 to TRBJ1-2; 9 positions agree with TRBD1. CDR1 is SGHTA, CDR2 FQGNSA, per germline. The CDR3 spans 14 residues. V gave up 4 bases and J gave up 5 bases; unmatched junction bases: 5.

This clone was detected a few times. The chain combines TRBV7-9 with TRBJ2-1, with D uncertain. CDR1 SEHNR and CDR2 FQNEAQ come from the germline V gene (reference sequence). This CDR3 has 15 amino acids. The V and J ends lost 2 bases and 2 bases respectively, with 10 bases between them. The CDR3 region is CASSLSPRTYNEQFF. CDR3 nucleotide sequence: TGTGCCAGCAGCTTATCGCCCAGAACCTACAATGAGCAGTTCTTC.

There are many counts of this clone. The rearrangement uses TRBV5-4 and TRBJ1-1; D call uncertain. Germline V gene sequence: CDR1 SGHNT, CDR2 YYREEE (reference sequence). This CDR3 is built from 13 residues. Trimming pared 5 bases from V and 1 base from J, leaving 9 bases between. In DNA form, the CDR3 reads TGTGCCAGCAGTTCCCGGAGGAACACTGAAGCTTTCTTT. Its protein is CASSSRRNTEAFF.

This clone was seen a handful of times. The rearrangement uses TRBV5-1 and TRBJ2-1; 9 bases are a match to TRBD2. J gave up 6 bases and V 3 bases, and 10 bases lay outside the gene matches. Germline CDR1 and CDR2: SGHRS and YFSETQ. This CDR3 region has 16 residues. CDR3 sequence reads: CASSSVAGDASNEQFF. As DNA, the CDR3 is TGCGCCAGCAGCTCGGTAGCGGGAGATGCGAGCAATGAGCAGTTCTTC.

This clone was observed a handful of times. CDR3 DNA: TGCGCCAGCAGCCAAAGGAGGGTAGCGGGGGGTTTTAGCACAGATACGCAGTATTTT. Its translation: CASSQRRVAGGFSTDTQYF. The V call is TRBV4-1, the J call TRBJ2-3, with 10 bases aligning to TRBD2. The length of the CDR3 is 19 residues. V was pared by 2 bases and J by 0 bases, with 11 bases of the junction left unmatched. Germline V CDR1 and CDR2: MGHRA, YSYEKL.

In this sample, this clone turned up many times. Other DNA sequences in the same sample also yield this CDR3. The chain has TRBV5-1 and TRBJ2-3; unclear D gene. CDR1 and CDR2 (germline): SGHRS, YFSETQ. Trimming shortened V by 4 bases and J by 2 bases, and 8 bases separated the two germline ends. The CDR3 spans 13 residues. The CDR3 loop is CASSPGSTDTQYF. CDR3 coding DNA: TGCGCCAGCAGCCCTGGCTCCACAGATACGCAGTATTTT. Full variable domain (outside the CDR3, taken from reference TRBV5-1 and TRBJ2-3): KAGVTQTPRYLIKTRGQQVTLSCSPISGHRSVSWYQQTPGQGLQFLFEYFSETQRNKGNFPGRFSGRQFSNSRSEMNVSTLELGDSALYLCASSPGSTDTQYFGPGTRLTVL.

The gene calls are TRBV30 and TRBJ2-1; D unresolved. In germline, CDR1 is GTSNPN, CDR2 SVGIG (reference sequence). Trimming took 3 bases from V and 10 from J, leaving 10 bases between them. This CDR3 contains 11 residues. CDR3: CAWRPVREQFF. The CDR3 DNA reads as TGTGCCTGGAGGCCCGTCCGAGAGCAGTTCTTC.

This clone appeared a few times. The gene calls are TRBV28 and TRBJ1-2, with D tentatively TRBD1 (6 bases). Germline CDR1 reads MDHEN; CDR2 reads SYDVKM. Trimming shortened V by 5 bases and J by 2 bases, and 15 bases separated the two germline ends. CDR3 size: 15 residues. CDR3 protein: CASSPYQTGNYGYTF. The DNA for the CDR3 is TGTGCCAGCAGTCCCTACCAGACAGGCAACTATGGCTACACCTTC.

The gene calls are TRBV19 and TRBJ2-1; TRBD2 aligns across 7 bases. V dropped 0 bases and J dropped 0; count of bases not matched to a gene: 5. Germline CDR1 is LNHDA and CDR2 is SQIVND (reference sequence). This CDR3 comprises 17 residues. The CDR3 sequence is CASSIDRGGSSYNEQFF. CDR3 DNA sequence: TGTGCCAGTAGTATAGACCGCGGCGGGAGCTCCTACAATGAGCAGTTCTTC.

As DNA, the CDR3 is TGCGCCAGCACCGCGGGACTCACCCCGGGACTGCGAGCCGATACGCAGTATTTT. This encodes CASTAGLTPGLRADTQYF. The chain has TRBV10-1 and TRBJ2-3; D is perhaps TRBD2 (6 bases). From germline, CDR1 is WNHNN and CDR2 SYGVQD (reference sequence). Trimming shortened V by 7 bases and J by 6 bases, and 29 bases separated the two germline ends. The CDR3 runs 18 residues.

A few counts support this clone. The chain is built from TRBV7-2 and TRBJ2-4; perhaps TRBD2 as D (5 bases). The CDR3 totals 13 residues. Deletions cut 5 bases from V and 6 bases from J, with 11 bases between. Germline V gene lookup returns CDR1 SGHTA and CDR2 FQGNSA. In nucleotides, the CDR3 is TGTGCCAGCAGCCTCAATGGGAGAAACATTCAGTACTTC. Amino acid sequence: CASSLNGRNIQYF.

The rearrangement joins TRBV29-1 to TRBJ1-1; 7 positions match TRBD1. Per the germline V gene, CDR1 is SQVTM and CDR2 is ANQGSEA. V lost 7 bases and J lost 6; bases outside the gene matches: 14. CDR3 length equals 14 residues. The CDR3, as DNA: TGCAGCGGTGACAGGGTCGGCGGACACTCTGAAGCTTTCTTT. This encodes CSGDRVGGHSEAFF.

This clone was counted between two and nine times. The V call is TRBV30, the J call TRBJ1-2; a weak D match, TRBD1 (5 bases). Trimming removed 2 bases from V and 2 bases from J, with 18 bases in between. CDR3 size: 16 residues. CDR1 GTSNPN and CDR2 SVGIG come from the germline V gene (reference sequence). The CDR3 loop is CAWSPPLIPGNYGYTF. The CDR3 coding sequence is TGTGCCTGGAGTCCACCCTTAATCCCAGGGAACTATGGCTACACCTTC.

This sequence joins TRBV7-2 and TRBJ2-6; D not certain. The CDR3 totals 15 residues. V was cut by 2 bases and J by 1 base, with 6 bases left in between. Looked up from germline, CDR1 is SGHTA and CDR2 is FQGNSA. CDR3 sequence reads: CASSLWVSGANVLTF. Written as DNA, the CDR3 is TGTGCCAGCAGCTTATGGGTTTCTGGGGCCAACGTCCTGACTTTC. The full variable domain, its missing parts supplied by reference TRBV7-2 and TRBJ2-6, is GAGVSQSPSNKVTEKGKDVELRCDPISGHTALYWYRQSLGQGLEFLIYFQGNSAPDKSGLPSDRFSAERTGGSVSTLTIQRTQQEDSAVYLCASSLWVSGANVLTFGAGSRLTVL.

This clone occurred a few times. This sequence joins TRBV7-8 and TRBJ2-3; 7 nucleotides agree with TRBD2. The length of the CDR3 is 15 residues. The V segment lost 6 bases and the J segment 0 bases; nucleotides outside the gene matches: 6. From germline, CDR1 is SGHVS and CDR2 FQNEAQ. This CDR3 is CASRTSAGSTDTQYF. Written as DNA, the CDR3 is TGTGCCAGCAGAACGTCAGCGGGGAGCACAGATACGCAGTATTTT. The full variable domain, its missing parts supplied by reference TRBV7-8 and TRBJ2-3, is GAGVSQSPRYKVAKRGQDVALRCDPISGHVSLFWYQQALGQGPEFLTYFQNEAQLDKSGLPSDRFFAERPEGSVSTLKIQRTQQEDSAVYLCASRTSAGSTDTQYFGPGTRLTVL.

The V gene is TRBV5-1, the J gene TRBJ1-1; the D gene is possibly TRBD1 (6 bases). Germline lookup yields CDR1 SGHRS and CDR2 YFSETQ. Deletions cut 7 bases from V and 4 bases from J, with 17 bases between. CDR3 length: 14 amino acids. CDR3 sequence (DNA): TGCGCCAGCGGCCTAACAGGGACGGGCACTGAAGCTTTCTTT. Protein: CASGLTGTGTEAFF.

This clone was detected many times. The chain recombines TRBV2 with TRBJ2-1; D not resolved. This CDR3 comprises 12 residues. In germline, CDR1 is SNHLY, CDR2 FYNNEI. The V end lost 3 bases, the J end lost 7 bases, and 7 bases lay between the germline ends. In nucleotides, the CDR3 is TGTGCCAGCAGTGACCGCAGAAATGAGCAGTTCTTC. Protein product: CASSDRRNEQFF.

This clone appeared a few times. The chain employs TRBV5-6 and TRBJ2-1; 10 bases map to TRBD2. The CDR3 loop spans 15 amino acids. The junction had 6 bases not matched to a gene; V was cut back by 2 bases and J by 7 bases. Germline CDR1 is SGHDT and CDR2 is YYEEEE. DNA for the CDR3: TGTGCCAGCAGCTTTCTAGCGGGAGTGGTGAATGAGCAGTTCTTC. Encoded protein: CASSFLAGVVNEQFF.

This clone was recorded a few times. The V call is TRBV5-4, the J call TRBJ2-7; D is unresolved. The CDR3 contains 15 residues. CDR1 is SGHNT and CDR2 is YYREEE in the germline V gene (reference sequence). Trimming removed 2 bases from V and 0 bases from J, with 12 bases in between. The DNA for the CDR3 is TGTGCCAGCAGCTTTGCCAGGTGGAGCTCCTACGAGCAGTACTTC. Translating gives CASSFARWSSYEQYF.

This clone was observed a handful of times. The CDR3 nucleotides read TGCGCCAGCAGCCCCACTAACACCGGGGAGCTGTTTTTT. Protein sequence: CASSPTNTGELFF. The V call is TRBV4-3, the J call TRBJ2-2; D is undetermined. Germline CDR1 LGHNA, CDR2 YSLEER. V was clipped by 4 bases and J by 2 bases, with 5 bases between them. This CDR3 region has 13 residues.

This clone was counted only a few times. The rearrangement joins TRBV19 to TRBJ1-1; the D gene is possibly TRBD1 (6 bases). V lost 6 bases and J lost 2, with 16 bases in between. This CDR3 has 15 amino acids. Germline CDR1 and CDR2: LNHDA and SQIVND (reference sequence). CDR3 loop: CASSGTGRVNTEAFF. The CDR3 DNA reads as TGTGCCAGTAGCGGAACAGGGCGTGTAAACACTGAAGCTTTCTTT.

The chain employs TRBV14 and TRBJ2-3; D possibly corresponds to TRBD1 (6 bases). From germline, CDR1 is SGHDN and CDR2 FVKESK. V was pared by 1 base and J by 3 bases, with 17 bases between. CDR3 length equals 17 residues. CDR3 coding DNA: TGTGCCAGCAGCCAAGCCCGTGGGGGCCCCTCGACAGATACGCAGTATTTT. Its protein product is CASSQARGGPSTDTQYF.

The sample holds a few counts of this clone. The CDR3 coding sequence is TGTGCCAGCAGCTTGGACCTTGCTGCGGGGGGGCTGAATACGCAGTATTTT. Protein sequence: CASSLDLAAGGLNTQYF. The rearrangement links TRBV5-4 to TRBJ2-3, with TRBD2 identical over 9 bases. With 0 bases clipped from V and 7 bases from J, the junction kept 12 bases outside the gene matches. Germline V gene lookup returns CDR1 SGHNT and CDR2 YYREEE (reference sequence). This CDR3 spans 17 amino acids. Using reference TRBV5-4 and TRBJ2-3 for the parts outside the CDR3, the full variable domain is ETGVTQSPTHLIKTRGQQVTLRCSSQSGHNTVSWYQQALGQGPQFIFQYYREEENGRGNFPPRFSGLQFPNYSSELNVNALELDDSALYLCASSLDLAAGGLNTQYFGPGTRLTVL.

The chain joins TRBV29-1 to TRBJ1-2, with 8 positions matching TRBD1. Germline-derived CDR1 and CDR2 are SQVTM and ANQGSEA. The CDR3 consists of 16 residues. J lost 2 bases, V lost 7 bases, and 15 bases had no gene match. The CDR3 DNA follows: TGCAGCGCCCTGGGGGCAGGGGGCGATCAAAACTATGGCTACACCTTC. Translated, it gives CSALGAGGDQNYGYTF.

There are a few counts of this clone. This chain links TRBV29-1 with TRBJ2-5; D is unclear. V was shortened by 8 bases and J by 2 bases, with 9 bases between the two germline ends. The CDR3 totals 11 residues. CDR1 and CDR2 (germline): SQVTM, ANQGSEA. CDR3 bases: TGCAGCATAGAAAGTCAAGAGACCCAGTACTTC. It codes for CSIESQETQYF.

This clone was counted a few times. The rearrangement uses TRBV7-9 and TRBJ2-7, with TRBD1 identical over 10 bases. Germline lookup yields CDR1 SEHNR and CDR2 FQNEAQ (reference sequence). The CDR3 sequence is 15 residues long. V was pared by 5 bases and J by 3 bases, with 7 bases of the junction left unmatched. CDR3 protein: CASSPRTGGSYEQYF. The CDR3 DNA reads TGTGCCAGCAGCCCTCGGACAGGGGGAAGCTACGAGCAGTACTTC.

CDR3 region: CASSPSPAQGAGEQYF. The CDR3 nucleotides read TGCGCCAGCAGCCCATCCCCTGCACAGGGGGCGGGGGAGCAGTACTTC. The rearrangement uses TRBV5-1 and TRBJ2-7; 9 bases align to TRBD1. The CDR3 totals 16 residues. Germline assignment: CDR1 SGHRS and CDR2 YFSETQ. The J segment lost 7 bases and the V segment lost 4 bases, leaving 15 bases of the junction unmatched.

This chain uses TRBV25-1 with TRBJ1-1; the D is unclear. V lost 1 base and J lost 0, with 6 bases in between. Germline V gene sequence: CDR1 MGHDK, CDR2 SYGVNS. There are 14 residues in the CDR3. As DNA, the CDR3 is TGTGCCAGCAGTGAATTAGTAATGAACACTGAAGCTTTCTTT. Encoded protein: CASSELVMNTEAFF.

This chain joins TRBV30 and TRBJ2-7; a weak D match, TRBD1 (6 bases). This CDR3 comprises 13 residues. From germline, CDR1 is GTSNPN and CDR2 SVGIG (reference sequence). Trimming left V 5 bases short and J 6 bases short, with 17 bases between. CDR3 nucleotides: TGTGCCTGGGGGGGCGAGTTTGGAGGCGAGCAGTACTTC. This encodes CAWGGEFGGEQYF.